These T cell receptor beta chains were read from a single sample in a study of T cell repertoires in cytomegalovirus infection. What these receptors recognize is not known. Each CDR3 protein is one row after TCRdb ran MiXCR on the reads. The sample includes fewer than 70,000 distinct CDR3 sequences, 28% of them seen just once. This material consisted of CD8+ T cells from cultured PBMCs, taken from culture after CMV antigen stimulation. The source is a human donor in good health (CMV status not recorded). Some clones in this sample may be carry-over from other donors' samples. CDR3s include the opening cysteine and the closing phenylalanine or tryptophan. D genes are given only for firm matches. Clone size is shown for a subset of rows, as once, few, many or a class of expanded clone.

clone size | J gene | V gene | D gene | CDR3 protein | CDR3 DNA
. | TRBJ2-7 | TRBV5-8 | . | CASSFLGFYEQYF | TGTGCCAGCAGCTTTTTAGGGTTCTACGAGCAGTACTTC
. | TRBJ2-6 | TRBV28 | . | CASRQGGANVLTF | TGTGCCAGCAGGCAAGGGGGGGCCAACGTCCTGACTTTC
few | TRBJ2-2 | TRBV28 | TRBD2 | CASSLTLPGRPGGVNTGELFF | TGTGCCAGCAGTTTAACCCTCCCCGGGAGGCCCGGAGGCGTCAACACCGGGGAGCTGTTTTTT
. | TRBJ2-7 | TRBV6-2/TRBV6-3 | TRBD1 | CASRRAPGTGYYEQYF | TGTGCCAGCAGGCGAGCGCCCGGGACAGGGTACTACGAGCAGTACTTT
few | TRBJ1-1 | TRBV7-9 | . | CASSLIGAADLNTEAFF | TGTGCCAGCAGCTTAATCGGGGCCGCGGACCTGAACACTGAAGCTTTCTTT
few | TRBJ1-5 | TRBV27 | TRBD1 | CASRRQGGSNQPQHF | TGTGCCAGCAGAAGACAGGGAGGGAGCAATCAGCCCCAGCATTTT
. | TRBJ2-3 | TRBV5-4 | TRBD2 | CASSWGLVGSTDTQYF | TGTGCCAGCAGCTGGGGACTAGTCGGTAGCACAGATACGCAGTATTTT
few | TRBJ2-7 | TRBV4-3 | . | CASSQGRNYEQYF | TGCGCCAGCAGCCAAGGGCGGAACTACGAGCAGTACTTC
. | TRBJ2-7 | TRBV4-1 | . | CASSHEELGSYEQYF | TGCGCCAGCAGCCACGAGGAATTGGGGTCCTACGAGCAGTACTTC
few | TRBJ2-7 | TRBV3-1 | TRBD2 | CASSQGASGGYEQYF | TGTGCCAGCAGCCAAGGGGCTAGCGGGGGATACGAGCAGTACTTC
few | TRBJ2-3 | TRBV11-2 | . | CASSLDITDTQYF | TGTGCCAGCAGCTTAGATATAACAGATACGCAGTATTTT
many | TRBJ1-2 | TRBV5-6 | . | CASSLKSPIGDSFGYTF | TGTGCCAGCAGCTTGAAATCCCCAATCGGGGACTCTTTTGGCTACACCTTC
. | TRBJ2-3 | TRBV14 | . | CASSPYQTGGTDTQYF | TGTGCCAGCAGCCCCTATCAAACAGGTGGCACAGATACGCAGTATTTT
many | TRBJ1-1 | TRBV19 | . | CASSMGNTEAFF | TGTGCCAGTAGTATGGGGAACACTGAAGCTTTCTTT
. | TRBJ2-1 | TRBV4-2 | . | CASSQDNVGEITVRDEQFF | TGTGCCAGCAGCCAAGATAACGTGGGCGAGATAACGGTCAGGGATGAGCAGTTCTTC
. | TRBJ2-3 | TRBV4-3 | . | CASSQDLLAVTQYF | TGCGCCAGCAGCCAAGATCTGCTAGCCGTTACGCAGTATTTT
. | TRBJ2-1 | TRBV4-3 | . | CASSQEWGPGETYNEQFF | TGCGCCAGCAGCCAAGAGTGGGGGCCGGGAGAAACCTACAATGAGCAGTTCTTC
. | TRBJ2-7 | TRBV5-4 | . | CASSSPQGNTYEQYF | TGTGCCAGCAGCTCGCCGCAGGGAAACACCTACGAGCAGTACTTC
few | TRBJ1-1 | TRBV15 | TRBD1 | CATSALQGLNTEAFF | TGTGCCACCAGCGCTTTACAGGGGCTCAACACTGAAGCTTTCTTT